Sequencing of this T cell receptor (beta chain) was carried out in a study of cytomegalovirus exposure and HLA in healthy donors. Study overall: Around 87 million unique TCRs, all from HLA-typed donors, were included in an early release of the data. Study-level findings and limits: A later analysis showed that HLA-associated TCR beta chains had undergone more clonal expansion than equally common others. Cytomegalovirus status was reportedly diagnosed by the classifier with high sensitivity and specificity. Per published accounts, TCR beta sequences correctly predicted the HLA-A and HLA-B alleles of most subjects.

PCR employed 60 Vbeta and 13 Jbeta primers. Measured with immunoSEQ multiplex PCR; TCRdb has only the in-frame clones, and not every one. The top ten hold roughly 7.3% of the sample, which has around 88,000 clones, 77% seen once. Concerning this clone itself: Its target is not known.

Source material: PBMCs. The receptor was derived from a man aged 50 to 60 in good health and CMV-seropositive.

The DNA for the CDR3 is TGTGCCAGCAGCGTAGGGGGGCGGACCTCCTACAATGAGCAGTTCTTC. Translation gives CASSVGGRTSYNEQFF. The gene calls are TRBV9 and TRBJ2-1, with a weak D call TRBD1 (6 bases). Germline CDR1 reads SGDLS; CDR2 reads YYNGEE. V shed 0 bases and J shed 0 bases, with 10 bases lying between them. The CDR3 totals 16 residues.